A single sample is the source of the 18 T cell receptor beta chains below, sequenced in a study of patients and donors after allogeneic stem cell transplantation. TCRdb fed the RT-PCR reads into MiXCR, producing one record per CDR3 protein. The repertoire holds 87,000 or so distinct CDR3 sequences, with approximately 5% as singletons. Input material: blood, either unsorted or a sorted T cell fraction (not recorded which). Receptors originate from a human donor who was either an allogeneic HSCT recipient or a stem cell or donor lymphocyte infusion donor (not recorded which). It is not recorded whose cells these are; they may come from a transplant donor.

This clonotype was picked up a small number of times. The CDR3 loop reads CASRLSTGANVLTF. In DNA form, the CDR3 reads TGTGCCAGCAGGCTTTCGACTGGGGCCAACGTCCTGACTTTC. The V and J genes are TRBV12-3 or TRBV12-4 and TRBJ2-6; D remains ambiguous. Trimming removed 6 bases from V and 2 bases from J, with 8 bases in between. This CDR3 spans 14 amino acids.

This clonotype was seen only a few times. The CDR3 protein is CASSPPPGSNQDEQYF. DNA of the CDR3: TGTGCCAGCAGTCCCCCCCCTGGGAGTAATCAGGACGAGCAGTACTTC. The rearrangement links TRBV2 to TRBJ2-7, with a possible D match to TRBD2 (5 bases). Germline V gene sequence: CDR1 SNHLY, CDR2 FYNNEI. Trimming shortened V by 5 bases and J by 5 bases, and 22 bases separated the two germline ends. This CDR3 contains 16 residues.

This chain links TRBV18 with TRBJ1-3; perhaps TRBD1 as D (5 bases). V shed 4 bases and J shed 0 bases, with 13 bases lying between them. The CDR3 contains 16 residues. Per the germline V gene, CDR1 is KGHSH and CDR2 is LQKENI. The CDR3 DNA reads TGTGCCAGCTCACAGGGTACAGGTGCCTCTGGAAACACCATATATTTT. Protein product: CASSQGTGASGNTIYF.

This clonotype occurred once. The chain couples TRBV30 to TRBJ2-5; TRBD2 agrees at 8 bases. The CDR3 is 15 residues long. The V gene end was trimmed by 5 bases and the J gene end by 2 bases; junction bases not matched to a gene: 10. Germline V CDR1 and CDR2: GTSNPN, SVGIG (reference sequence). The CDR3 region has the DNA TGTGCCTGGGAGGGCCTAGCGGGCAATCAAGAGACCCAGTACTTC. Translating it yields CAWEGLAGNQETQYF.

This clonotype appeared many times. The CDR3 DNA reads TGTGCCAGCAGCCCCGCAGGTTCGGGAGGGGAGCAGTACTTC. Its translation: CASSPAGSGGEQYF. V is TRBV7-9 and J is TRBJ2-7, with 8 bases identical to TRBD2. The germline CDR1 and CDR2 sequences are SEHNR and FQNEAQ (reference sequence). Trimming at V came to 5 bases and at J to 7 bases, leaving 10 bases not matched to a gene. The CDR3 sequence is 14 residues long.

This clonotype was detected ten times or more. CDR3 region: CSFFWVVTDTQYF. Here the CDR3 DNA reads TGCAGTTTTTTTTGGGTTGTGACAGATACGCAGTATTTT. The chain links TRBV20-1 to TRBJ2-3; D remains unclear. The V and J ends lost 8 bases and 3 bases respectively, with 15 bases between them. The CDR3 consists of 13 residues. Germline V gives CDR1 DFQATT, CDR2 SNEGSKA (reference sequence).

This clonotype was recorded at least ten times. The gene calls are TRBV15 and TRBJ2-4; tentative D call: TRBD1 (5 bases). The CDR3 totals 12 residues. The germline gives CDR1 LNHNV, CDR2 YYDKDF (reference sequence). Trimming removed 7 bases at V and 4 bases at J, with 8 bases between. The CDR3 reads CATKDSKNIQYF. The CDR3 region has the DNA TGTGCCACCAAAGACAGTAAAAACATTCAGTACTTC.

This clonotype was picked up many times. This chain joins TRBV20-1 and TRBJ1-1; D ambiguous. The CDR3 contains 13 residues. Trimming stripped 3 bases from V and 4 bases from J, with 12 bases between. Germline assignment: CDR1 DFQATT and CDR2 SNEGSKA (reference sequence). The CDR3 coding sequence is TGCAGTGCTAGGTCCGCCGTAGGCACTGAAGCTTTCTTT. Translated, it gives CSARSAVGTEAFF.

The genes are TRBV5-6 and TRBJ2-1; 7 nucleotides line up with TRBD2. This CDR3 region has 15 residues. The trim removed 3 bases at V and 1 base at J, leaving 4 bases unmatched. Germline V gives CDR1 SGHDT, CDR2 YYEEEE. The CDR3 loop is CASSWGGSSYNEQFF. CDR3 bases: TGTGCCAGCAGCTGGGGGGGTTCATCCTACAATGAGCAGTTCTTC.

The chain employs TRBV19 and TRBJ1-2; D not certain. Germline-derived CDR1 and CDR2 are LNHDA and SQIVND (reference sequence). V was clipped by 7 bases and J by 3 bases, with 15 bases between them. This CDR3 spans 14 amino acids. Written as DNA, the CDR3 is TGTGCCAGTATCCAGGACCGGGCCCACTATGGCTACACCTTC. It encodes CASIQDRAHYGYTF.

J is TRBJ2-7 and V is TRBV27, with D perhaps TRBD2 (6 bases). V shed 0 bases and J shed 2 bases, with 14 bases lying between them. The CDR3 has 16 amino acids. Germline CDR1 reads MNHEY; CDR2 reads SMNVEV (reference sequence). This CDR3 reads CASSLSRLVPTYEQYF. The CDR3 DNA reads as TGTGCCAGCAGTTTATCCCGACTAGTCCCGACCTACGAGCAGTACTTC.

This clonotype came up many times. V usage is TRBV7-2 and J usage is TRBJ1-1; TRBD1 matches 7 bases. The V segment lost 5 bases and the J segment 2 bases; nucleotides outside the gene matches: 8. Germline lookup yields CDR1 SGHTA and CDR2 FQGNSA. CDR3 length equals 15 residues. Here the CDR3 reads CASSIRGRGNTEAFF. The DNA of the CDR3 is TGTGCCAGCAGCATCAGGGGGAGAGGAAACACTGAAGCTTTCTTT.

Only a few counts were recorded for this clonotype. The DNA for the CDR3 is TGTGCCAGCAGCGTAGCTGGGAACTATGGCTACACCTTC. Translation: CASSVAGNYGYTF. The chain couples TRBV9 to TRBJ1-2; D is unclear. Germline CDR1 reads SGDLS; CDR2 reads YYNGEE. V lost 0 bases and J 2 bases, leaving 5 bases between the germline ends. The CDR3 contains 13 residues.

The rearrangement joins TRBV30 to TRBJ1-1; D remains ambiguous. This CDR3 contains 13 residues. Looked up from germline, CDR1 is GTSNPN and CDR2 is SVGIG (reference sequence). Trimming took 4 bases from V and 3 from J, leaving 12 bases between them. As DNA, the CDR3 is TGTGCCTGGACCCTAAACAGATACACTGAAGCTTTCTTT. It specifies CAWTLNRYTEAFF.

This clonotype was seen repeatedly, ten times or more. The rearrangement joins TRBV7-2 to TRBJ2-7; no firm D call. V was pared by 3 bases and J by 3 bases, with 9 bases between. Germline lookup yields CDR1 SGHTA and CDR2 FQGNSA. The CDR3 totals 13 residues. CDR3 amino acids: CASSFGHYYEQYF. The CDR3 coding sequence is TGTGCCAGCAGCTTCGGGCATTACTACGAGCAGTACTTC.

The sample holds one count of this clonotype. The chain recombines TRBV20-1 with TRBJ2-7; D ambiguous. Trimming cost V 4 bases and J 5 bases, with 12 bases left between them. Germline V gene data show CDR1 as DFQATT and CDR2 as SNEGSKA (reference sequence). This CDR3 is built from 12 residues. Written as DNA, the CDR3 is TGCAGTGCTACACCGGAGTTCGACGAGCAGTACTTC. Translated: CSATPEFDEQYF.

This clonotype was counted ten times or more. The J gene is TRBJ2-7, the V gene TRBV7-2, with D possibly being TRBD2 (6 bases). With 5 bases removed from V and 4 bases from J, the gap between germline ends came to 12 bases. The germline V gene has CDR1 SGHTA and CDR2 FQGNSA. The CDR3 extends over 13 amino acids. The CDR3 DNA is TGTGCCAGCAGCCCAGGGCGGGATTACGAGCAGTACTTC. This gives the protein CASSPGRDYEQYF.

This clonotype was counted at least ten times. The chain's CDR3 is CASSLDAPDTQYF. CDR3 sequence (DNA): TGTGCCAGCAGCTTGGACGCCCCAGATACGCAGTATTTT. V gene TRBV5-5 combines with J gene TRBJ2-3; no reliable D call. The V end lost 0 bases, the J end lost 4 bases, and 6 bases lay between the germline ends. The CDR3 runs to 13 residues. Germline assignment: CDR1 SGHKS and CDR2 YYEKEE (reference sequence). Supplemented by reference TRBV5-5 and TRBJ2-3, the full variable domain reads DAGVTQSPTHLIKTRGQQVTLRCSPISGHKSVSWYQQVLGQGPQFIFQYYEKEERGRGNFPDRFSARQFPNYSSELNVNALLLGDSALYLCASSLDAPDTQYFGPGTRLTVL.